The next 19 T cell receptor beta chains were all read from a single sample in a study of blood T cells in healthy people across ages. Primers used in a second PCR of roughly 7 to 12 cycles were a sample-barcoded 5' primer and a J-beta primer mix. A single record per CDR3 protein comes from TCRdb applying MiXCR to the 5' RACE reads. Among roughly 2 million distinct CDR3 sequences listed, roughly 52% were seen once. Input material: blood. The receptors derive from a middle-aged woman in good health.

The V gene is TRBV9, the J gene TRBJ2-1, with TRBD1 as a possible D gene (5 bases). The CDR3 consists of 16 residues. The germline V and J ends were trimmed by 3 bases and 2 bases, with 15 bases remaining between them. Germline values: CDR1 SGDLS, CDR2 YYNGEE. This chain's CDR3 is CASSADQGLTYNEQFF. The DNA of the CDR3 is TGTGCCAGCAGCGCCGACCAGGGCCTTACCTACAATGAGCAGTTCTTC.

This clonotype was seen repeatedly, ten times or more. This chain uses TRBV7-2 with TRBJ2-7, with TRBD1 matching 8 bases. The V segment lost 4 bases and the J segment 4 bases; nucleotides outside the gene matches: 9. The CDR3 is 15 amino acids. Per the germline V gene, CDR1 is SGHTA and CDR2 is FQGNSA. The CDR3 sequence is CASSSPGGAAYEQYF. The CDR3 bases are TGTGCCAGCAGCTCCCCAGGGGGCGCGGCTTACGAGCAGTACTTC.

The chain has TRBV7-2 and TRBJ2-1, with a tentative D call TRBD2 (5 bases). The DNA end is more similar to TRBJ2-7, so the J call may be wrong. CDR1 SGHTA and CDR2 FQGNSA come from the germline V gene. The CDR3 runs 14 residues. CDR3: CASSIGEGAHEQYF. The CDR3 region has the DNA TGTGCCAGCAGCATCGGGGAAGGCGCCCACGAGCAGTACTTC.

A few counts support this clonotype. This chain connects TRBV20-1 to TRBJ1-2, with a weak D call TRBD1 (5 bases). CDR1 DFQATT and CDR2 SNEGSKA come from the germline V gene (reference sequence). The CDR3 covers 13 residues. V dropped 6 bases and J dropped 0 bases, with 11 bases sitting between them. The CDR3, as DNA: TGCAGTGCGGCGGGGGAAGCTAACTATGGCTACACCTTC. The encoded protein is CSAAGEANYGYTF.

This clonotype was detected only a few times. The junction shows a germline mismatch at one end, possibly a read error. The chain recombines TRBV29-1 with TRBJ2-5; no definite D call. Germline values: CDR1 SQVTM, CDR2 ANQGSEA. CDR3 length: 10 residues. DNA of the CDR3: TGCAGCGCTGAAGAAGAGACCCAGTACTTC. It specifies CSAEEETQYF.

The chain links TRBV9 to TRBJ1-1; no clear D. V was clipped by 6 bases and J by 2 bases, with 11 bases between them. Germline assignment: CDR1 SGDLS and CDR2 YYNGEE. The length of the CDR3 is 13 residues. The CDR3 sequence: CASTTGTNTEAFF. The CDR3 bases are TGTGCCAGCACCACGGGCACCAACACTGAAGCTTTCTTT.

The V and J genes are TRBV12-3 or TRBV12-4 and TRBJ2-3, with D perhaps assigned TRBD1 or TRBD2 (6 bases each). V was trimmed by 10 bases and J by 8 bases, leaving 19 bases between them. The CDR3 covers 13 residues. The CDR3 protein is CATHKGGLLTQYF. In DNA, the CDR3 is TGTGCCACTCACAAAGGGGGACTTCTTACGCAGTATTTT.

J is TRBJ2-7 and V is TRBV5-1, with TRBD1 matching 9 bases. This CDR3 has 16 residues. V shed 4 bases and J 7 bases; nucleotides not matched to a gene: 15. In germline, CDR1 is SGHRS, CDR2 YFSETQ. This chain's CDR3 is CASSLPDRGATHEQYF. CDR3 sequence (DNA): TGCGCCAGCAGCCTCCCTGACAGGGGGGCCACACATGAGCAGTACTTC.

The CDR3 region is CASSYSWGSEQYF. For the CDR3, the DNA is TGTGCCAGCAGTTACTCATGGGGGAGCGAGCAGTACTTC. This rearrangement joins TRBV6-5 to TRBJ2-5; D could derive from TRBD1 or TRBD2 (5 bases each). The J call may be incorrect, as the DNA end agrees better with TRBJ2-7. This CDR3 is built from 13 residues. Germline assignment: CDR1 MNHEY and CDR2 SVGAGI.

The V and J genes are TRBV6-5 and TRBJ1-4; no clear D. The CDR3 totals 16 residues. V lost 2 bases and J lost 0, with 10 bases in between. Germline V gene sequence: CDR1 MNHEY, CDR2 SVGAGI. DNA of the CDR3: TGTGCCAGCAGTTACGAGTTCCAGGCAACTAATGAAAAACTGTTTTTT. Translated: CASSYEFQATNEKLFF.

This clonotype was recorded a few times. The V and J genes are TRBV7-9 and TRBJ2-3; 8 bases match TRBD2. This CDR3 is 12 amino acids long. The ends lost 5 bases at V and 9 bases at J; junction bases unmatched: 4. Looked up from germline, CDR1 is SEHNR and CDR2 is FQNEAQ (reference sequence). CDR3 DNA sequence: TGTGCCAGCAGCAGGACTAGCTCGACGCAGTATTTT. Its protein product is CASSRTSSTQYF.

The chain has TRBV4-3 and TRBJ2-6, with D hard to call. V was pared by 0 bases and J by 4 bases, with 4 bases between. Germline V CDR1 and CDR2: LGHNA, YSLEER. This CDR3 is built from 14 residues. This CDR3 reads CASSQDEGANVLTF. The CDR3 DNA reads as TGCGCCAGCAGCCAAGATGAGGGGGCCAACGTCCTGACTTTC.

The chain combines TRBV20-1 with TRBJ2-3; 9 positions match TRBD2. J lost 7 bases, V lost 4 bases, and 12 bases had no gene match. This CDR3 contains 15 residues. The germline CDR1 and CDR2 sequences are DFQATT and SNEGSKA (reference sequence). Here the CDR3 reads CSATTSGGGEYTQYF. The DNA of the CDR3 is TGCAGTGCTACGACATCGGGCGGGGGGGAGTATACGCAGTATTTT.

The chain recombines TRBV4-2 with TRBJ2-3, with D hard to call. This CDR3 has 14 residues. CDR1 and CDR2 (germline): LGHNA, YNFKEQ. The ends were cut back, 2 bases at V and 1 base at J, with 7 bases in the middle. CDR3 sequence (DNA): TGTGCCAGCAGCCAACTCCAGGGCACAGATACGCAGTATTTT. Encoded protein: CASSQLQGTDTQYF.

In DNA, the CDR3 is TGCGCCAGCAGCCAATCGTTGGACATCCGAACAAGTAATGAGCAGTTCTTC. As protein: CASSQSLDIRTSNEQFF. The rearrangement links TRBV4-1 to TRBJ2-1, with a tentative D call TRBD1 (5 bases). CDR1 is MGHRA, CDR2 YSYEKL, per germline. The V end was cut by 2 bases, the J end by 7 bases, with 21 bases between. The CDR3 runs to 17 residues.

This clonotype was counted only a few times. The V call is TRBV5-1, the J call TRBJ2-6; the match to TRBD2 covers 7 bases. The length of the CDR3 is 15 residues. V trimming: 4 bases; J trimming: 2 bases; junction bases outside the gene matches: 3. The V gene's germline CDR1 is SGHRS and CDR2 YFSETQ. The CDR3 bases are TGCGCCAGCAGCCGAAGCGGGGCTGGGGCCAACGTCCTGACTTTC. Amino acids: CASSRSGAGANVLTF.

The chain uses TRBV12-3 or TRBV12-4 and TRBJ2-4; tentatively, D is TRBD1 (5 bases). V lost 7 bases to trimming and J lost 6 bases, with 13 bases between them. The CDR3 runs 13 residues. The CDR3 region has the DNA TGTGCCAGCACCGTCGGACAAGGAAACATTCAGTACTTC. Amino acid sequence: CASTVGQGNIQYF.

The genes are TRBV9 and TRBJ1-4; the D is unclear. Trimming pared 0 bases from V and 3 bases from J, leaving 9 bases between. Germline CDR1 is SGDLS and CDR2 is YYNGEE. The CDR3 consists of 15 residues. The CDR3 reads CASSVDEYPNEKLFF. The CDR3 bases are TGTGCCAGCAGCGTAGACGAGTATCCTAATGAAAAACTGTTTTTT. The full variable domain, its missing parts supplied by reference TRBV9 and TRBJ1-4, is DSGVTQTPKHLITATGQRVTLRCSPRSGDLSVYWYQQSLDQGLQFLIQYYNGEERAKGNILERFSAQQFPDLHSELNLSSLELGDSALYFCASSVDEYPNEKLFFGSGTQLSVL.

The rearrangement uses TRBV28 and TRBJ2-7, with TRBD1 identical over 10 bases. This CDR3 is built from 16 residues. Germline CDR1 and CDR2: MDHEN and SYDVKM. V shed 2 bases, J shed 2 bases, and the junction held 6 bases outside the gene matches. The CDR3 coding sequence is TGTGCCAGCAGTTTAAGGTCCGGGACAGGGGCCTACGAGCAGTACTTC. Amino acids: CASSLRSGTGAYEQYF.